The clone carrying this TCR beta chain was counted only a few times. What it recognizes is unknown. The junction shows a germline mismatch at one end, possibly a read error. Germline assignment: CDR1 SQVTM and CDR2 ANQGSEA. The CDR3 loop spans 14 amino acids. This specimen belongs to a study of T cells in Graves' hyperthyroidism and ophthalmopathy. Disease duration was under 3 months in the ophthalmopathy patients, who also had a Clinical Activity Score of at least 3 and a NOSPECS grade of at least 4. The source material, RNA transcripts, was used to amplify TCR beta CDR3 regions. HTBI primers were the set used in a first-round RT-PCR of the TCR CDR3. Each CDR3 protein gets one entry after TCRdb re-called the multiplex PCR reads with MiXCR. The sample carries over 500,000 distinct CDR3 sequences, roughly a sixth recorded once. Study-wide results and limits: A 13 V-J signature model discriminated ophthalmopathy versus stable hyperthyroidism.

The sample comprised blood. The V gene is TRBV29-1, the J gene TRBJ2-1; tentatively, D is TRBD1 or TRBD2 (5 bases each). This receptor was identified in a woman in her 30s with Graves' ophthalmopathy. The CDR3 sequence is CSVSRELSDNEQFF. CDR3 DNA sequence: TGCAGCGTTTCCAGGGAGCTCTCCGACAATGAGCAGTTCTTC.